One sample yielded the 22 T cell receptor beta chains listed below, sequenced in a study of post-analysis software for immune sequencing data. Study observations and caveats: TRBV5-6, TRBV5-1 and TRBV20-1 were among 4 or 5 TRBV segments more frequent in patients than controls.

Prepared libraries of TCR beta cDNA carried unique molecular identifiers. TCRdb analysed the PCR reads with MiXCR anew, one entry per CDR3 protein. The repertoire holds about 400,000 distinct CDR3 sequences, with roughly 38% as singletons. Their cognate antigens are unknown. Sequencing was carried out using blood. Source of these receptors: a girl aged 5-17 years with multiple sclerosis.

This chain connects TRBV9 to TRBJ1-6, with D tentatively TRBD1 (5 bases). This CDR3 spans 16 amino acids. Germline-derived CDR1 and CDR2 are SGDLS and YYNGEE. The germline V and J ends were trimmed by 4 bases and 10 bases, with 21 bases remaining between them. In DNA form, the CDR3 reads TGTGCCAGCAGCCCCACCCCGATCGGGGGGGAATCACCCCTCCACTTT. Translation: CASSPTPIGGESPLHF.

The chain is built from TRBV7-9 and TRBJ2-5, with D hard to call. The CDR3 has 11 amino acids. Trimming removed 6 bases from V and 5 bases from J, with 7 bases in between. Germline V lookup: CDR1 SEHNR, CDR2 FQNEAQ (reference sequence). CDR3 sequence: CASRGAETQYF. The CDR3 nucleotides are TGTGCCAGCAGAGGAGCGGAGACCCAGTACTTC.

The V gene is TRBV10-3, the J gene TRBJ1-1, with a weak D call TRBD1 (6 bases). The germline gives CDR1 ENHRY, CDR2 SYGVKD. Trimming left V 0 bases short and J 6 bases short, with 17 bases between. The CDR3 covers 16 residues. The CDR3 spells CAISESKGRGKAEAFF. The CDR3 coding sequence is TGTGCCATCAGTGAGTCGAAAGGCAGGGGTAAGGCTGAAGCTTTCTTT.

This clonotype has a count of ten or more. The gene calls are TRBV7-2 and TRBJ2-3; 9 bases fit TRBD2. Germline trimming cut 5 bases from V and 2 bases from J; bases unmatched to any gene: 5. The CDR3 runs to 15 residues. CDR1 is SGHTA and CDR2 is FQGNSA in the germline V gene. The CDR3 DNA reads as TGTGCCAGCAGCGCCGCGGGGGGGTTCACAGATACGCAGTATTTT. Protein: CASSAAGGFTDTQYF.

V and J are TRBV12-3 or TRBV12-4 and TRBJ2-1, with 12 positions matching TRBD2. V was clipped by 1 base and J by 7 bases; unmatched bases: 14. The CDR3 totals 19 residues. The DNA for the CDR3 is TGTGCCAGCAGTTTAGATATAGGGACTAGCGGGCGAGCTCGGAATGAGCAGTTCTTC. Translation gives CASSLDIGTSGRARNEQFF.

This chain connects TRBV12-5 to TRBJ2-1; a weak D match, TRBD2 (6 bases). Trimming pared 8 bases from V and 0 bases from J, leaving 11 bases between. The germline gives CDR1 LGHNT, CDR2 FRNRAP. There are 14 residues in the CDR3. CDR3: CASQATSSYNEQFF. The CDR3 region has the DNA TGTGCTAGTCAAGCGACTAGCTCCTACAATGAGCAGTTCTTC.

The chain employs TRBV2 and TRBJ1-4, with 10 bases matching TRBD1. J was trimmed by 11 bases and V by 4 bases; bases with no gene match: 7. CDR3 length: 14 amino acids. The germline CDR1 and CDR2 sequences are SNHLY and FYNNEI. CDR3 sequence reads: CASSGTGGSGKLFF. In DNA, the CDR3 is TGTGCCAGCAGTGGGACAGGGGGGAGCGGCAAACTGTTTTTT.

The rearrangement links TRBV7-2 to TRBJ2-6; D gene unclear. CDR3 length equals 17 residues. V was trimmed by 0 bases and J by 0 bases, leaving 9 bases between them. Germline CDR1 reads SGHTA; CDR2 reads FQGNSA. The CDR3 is CASSLAGQSSGANVLTF. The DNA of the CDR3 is TGTGCCAGCAGCTTAGCCGGGCAGAGCTCTGGGGCCAACGTCCTGACTTTC.

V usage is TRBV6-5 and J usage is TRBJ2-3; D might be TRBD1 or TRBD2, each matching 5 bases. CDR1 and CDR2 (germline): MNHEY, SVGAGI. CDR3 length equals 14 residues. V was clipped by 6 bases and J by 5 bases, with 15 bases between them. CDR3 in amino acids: CASRPGTTEDTQYF. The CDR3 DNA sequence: TGTGCCAGCAGACCCGGGACGACAGAAGATACGCAGTATTTT.

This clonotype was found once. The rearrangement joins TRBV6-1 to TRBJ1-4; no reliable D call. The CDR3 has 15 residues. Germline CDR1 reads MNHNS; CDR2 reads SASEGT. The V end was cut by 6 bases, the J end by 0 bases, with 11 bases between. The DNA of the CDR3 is TGTGCCAGCAGGCTCGGGGAGGCAACTAATGAAAAACTGTTTTTT. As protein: CASRLGEATNEKLFF.

This CDR3 reads CASTLQGFYGYTF. Here the CDR3 DNA reads TGTGCCAGCACCTTGCAGGGTTTCTATGGCTACACCTTC. The chain recombines TRBV11-2 with TRBJ1-2; D is possibly TRBD1 (5 bases). There are 13 residues in the CDR3. Per germline, CDR1 SGHAT and CDR2 FQNNGV. V was clipped by 7 bases and J by 4 bases, with 13 bases between them.

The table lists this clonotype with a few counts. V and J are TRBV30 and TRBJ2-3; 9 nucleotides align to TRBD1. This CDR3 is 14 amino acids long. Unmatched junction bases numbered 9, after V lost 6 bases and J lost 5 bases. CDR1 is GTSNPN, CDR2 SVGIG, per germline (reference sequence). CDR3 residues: CACVVTGGIDTQYF. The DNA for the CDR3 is TGTGCCTGTGTGGTGACAGGGGGGATAGATACGCAGTATTTT.

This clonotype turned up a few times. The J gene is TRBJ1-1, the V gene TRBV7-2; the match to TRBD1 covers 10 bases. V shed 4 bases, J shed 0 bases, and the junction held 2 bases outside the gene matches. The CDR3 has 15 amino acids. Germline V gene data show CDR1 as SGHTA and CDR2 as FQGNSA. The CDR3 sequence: CASSSGQGLNTEAFF. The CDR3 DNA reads TGTGCCAGCAGCTCGGGACAGGGGTTGAACACTGAAGCTTTCTTT.

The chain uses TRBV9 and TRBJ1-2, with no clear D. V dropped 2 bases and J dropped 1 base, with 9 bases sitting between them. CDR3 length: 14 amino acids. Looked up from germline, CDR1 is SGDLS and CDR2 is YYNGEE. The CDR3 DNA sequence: TGTGCCAGCAGCGTGTGGGGTGGTAACTATGGCTACACCTTC. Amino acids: CASSVWGGNYGYTF.

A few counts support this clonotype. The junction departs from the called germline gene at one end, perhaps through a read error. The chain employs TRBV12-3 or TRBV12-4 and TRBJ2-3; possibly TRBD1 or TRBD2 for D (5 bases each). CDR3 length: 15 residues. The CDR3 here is CASSLGGRESDAQYF. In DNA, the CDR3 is TGTGCCAGCAGTTTAGGGGGCAGGGAGTCAGATGCGCAGTATTTT.

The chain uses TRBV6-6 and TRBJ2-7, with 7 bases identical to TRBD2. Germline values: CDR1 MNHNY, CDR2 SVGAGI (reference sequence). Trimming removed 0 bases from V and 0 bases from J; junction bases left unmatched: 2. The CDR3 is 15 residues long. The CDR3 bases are TGTGCCAGCAGTTACTCGGGGGGGAACTCCTACGAGCAGTACTTC. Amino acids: CASSYSGGNSYEQYF.

This CDR3 reads CASSGQGLYGYTF. DNA of the CDR3: TGTGCCAGCAGTGGACAGGGCCTCTATGGCTACACCTTC. This chain connects TRBV6-5 to TRBJ1-2, with TRBD1 identical over 8 bases. Germline CDR1 reads MNHEY; CDR2 reads SVGAGI. The CDR3 totals 13 residues. The ends lost 5 bases at V and 4 bases at J; junction bases unmatched: 3.

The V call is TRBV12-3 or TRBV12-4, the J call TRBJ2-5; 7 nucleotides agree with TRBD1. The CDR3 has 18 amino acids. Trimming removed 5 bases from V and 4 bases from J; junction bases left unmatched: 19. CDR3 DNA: TGTGCCAGCAGTCAAAATCACAGGGGATCGGCTGGCCTAGAGACCCAGTACTTC. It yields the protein CASSQNHRGSAGLETQYF.

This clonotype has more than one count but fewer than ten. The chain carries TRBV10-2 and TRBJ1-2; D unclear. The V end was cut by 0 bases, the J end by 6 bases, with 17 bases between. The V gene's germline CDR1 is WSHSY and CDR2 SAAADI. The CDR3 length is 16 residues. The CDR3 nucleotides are TGCGCCAGCAGTGAGTCGACCCCTAGCGCTTCGAATGGCTACACCTTC. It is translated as CASSESTPSASNGYTF.

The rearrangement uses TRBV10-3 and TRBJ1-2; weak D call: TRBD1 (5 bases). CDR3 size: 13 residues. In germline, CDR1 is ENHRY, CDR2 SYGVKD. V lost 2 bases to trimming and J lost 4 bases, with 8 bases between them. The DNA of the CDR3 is TGTGCCATCAGTGAGATTGGGGGCTATGGCTACACCTTC. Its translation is CAISEIGGYGYTF.

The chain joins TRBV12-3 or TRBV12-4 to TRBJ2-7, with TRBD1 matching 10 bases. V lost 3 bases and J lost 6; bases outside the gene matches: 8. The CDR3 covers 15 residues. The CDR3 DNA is TGTGCCAGCAGTTTGGGACAGGGGAAATCCGCCGAGCAGTACTTC. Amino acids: CASSLGQGKSAEQYF.

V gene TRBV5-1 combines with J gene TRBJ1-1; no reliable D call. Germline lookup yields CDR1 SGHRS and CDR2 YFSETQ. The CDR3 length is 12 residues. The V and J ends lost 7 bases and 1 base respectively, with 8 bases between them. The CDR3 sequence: CASQNPNTEAFF. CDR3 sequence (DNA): TGCGCCAGCCAAAACCCGAACACTGAAGCTTTCTTT.